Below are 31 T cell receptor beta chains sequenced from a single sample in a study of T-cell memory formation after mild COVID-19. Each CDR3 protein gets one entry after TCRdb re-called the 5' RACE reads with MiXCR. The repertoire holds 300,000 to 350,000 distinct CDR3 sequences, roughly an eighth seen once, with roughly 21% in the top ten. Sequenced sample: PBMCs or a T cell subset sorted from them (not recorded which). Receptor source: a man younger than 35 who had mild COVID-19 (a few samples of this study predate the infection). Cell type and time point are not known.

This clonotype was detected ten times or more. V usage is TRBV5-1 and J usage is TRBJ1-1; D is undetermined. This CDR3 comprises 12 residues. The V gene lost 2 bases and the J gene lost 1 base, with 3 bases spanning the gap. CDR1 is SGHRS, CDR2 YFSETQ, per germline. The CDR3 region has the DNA TGCGCCAGCAGCTTTGAGAACACTGAAGCTTTCTTT. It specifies CASSFENTEAFF.

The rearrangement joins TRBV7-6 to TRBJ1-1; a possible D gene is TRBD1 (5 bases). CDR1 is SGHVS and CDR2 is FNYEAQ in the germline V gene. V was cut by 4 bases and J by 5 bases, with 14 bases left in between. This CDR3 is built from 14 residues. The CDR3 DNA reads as TGTGCCAGCAGCTGGGGCTCCCCGGAAACTGAAGCTTTCTTT. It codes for CASSWGSPETEAFF.

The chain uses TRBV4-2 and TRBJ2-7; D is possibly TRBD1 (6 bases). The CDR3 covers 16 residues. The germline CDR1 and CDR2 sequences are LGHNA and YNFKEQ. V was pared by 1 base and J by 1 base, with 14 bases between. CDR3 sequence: CASSQGMTGESYEQYF. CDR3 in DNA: TGTGCCAGCAGCCAAGGGATGACAGGAGAGTCCTACGAGCAGTACTTC.

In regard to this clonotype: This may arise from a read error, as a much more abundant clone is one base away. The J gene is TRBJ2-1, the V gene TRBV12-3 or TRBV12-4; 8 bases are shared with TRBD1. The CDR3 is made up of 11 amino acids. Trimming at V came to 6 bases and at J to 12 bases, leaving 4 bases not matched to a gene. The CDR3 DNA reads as TGTGCCAGCAGCCCAGACAGGGGGCAGTTCTTC. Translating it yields CASSPDRGQFF.

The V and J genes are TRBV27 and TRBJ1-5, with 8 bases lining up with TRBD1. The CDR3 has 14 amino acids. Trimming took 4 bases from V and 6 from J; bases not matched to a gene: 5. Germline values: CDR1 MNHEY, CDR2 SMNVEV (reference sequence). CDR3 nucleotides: TGTGCCAGCAGTTACGACAGGGGTGGTCAGCCCCAGCATTTT. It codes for CASSYDRGGQPQHF.

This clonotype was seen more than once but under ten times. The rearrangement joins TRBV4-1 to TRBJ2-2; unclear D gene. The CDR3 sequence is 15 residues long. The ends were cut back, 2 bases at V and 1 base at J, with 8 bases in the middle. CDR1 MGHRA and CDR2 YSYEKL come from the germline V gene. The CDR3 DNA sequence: TGCGCCAGCAGCCAATACAATCAGAACACCGGGGAGCTGTTTTTT. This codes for CASSQYNQNTGELFF.

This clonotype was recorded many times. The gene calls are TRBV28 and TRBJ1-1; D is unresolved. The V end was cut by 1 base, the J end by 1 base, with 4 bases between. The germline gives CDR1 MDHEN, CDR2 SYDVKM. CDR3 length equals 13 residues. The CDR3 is CASSLLRNTEAFF. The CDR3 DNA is TGTGCCAGCAGTTTATTAAGGAACACTGAAGCTTTCTTT.

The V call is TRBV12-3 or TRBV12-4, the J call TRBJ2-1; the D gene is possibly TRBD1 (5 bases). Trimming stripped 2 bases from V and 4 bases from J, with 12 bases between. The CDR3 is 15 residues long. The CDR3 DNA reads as TGTGCCAGCAGTTTATCAGGGAATGTTTACAATGAGCAGTTCTTC. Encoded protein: CASSLSGNVYNEQFF.

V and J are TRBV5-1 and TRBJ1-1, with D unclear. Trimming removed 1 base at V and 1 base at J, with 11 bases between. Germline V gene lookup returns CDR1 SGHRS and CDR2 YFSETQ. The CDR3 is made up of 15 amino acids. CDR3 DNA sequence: TGCGCCAGCAGCTTGTTCGTGACGGGGAACACTGAAGCTTTCTTT. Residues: CASSLFVTGNTEAFF. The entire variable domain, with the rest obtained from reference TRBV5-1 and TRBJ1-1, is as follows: KAGVTQTPRYLIKTRGQQVTLSCSPISGHRSVSWYQQTPGQGLQFLFEYFSETQRNKGNFPGRFSGRQFSNSRSEMNVSTLELGDSALYLCASSLFVTGNTEAFFGQGTRLTVV.

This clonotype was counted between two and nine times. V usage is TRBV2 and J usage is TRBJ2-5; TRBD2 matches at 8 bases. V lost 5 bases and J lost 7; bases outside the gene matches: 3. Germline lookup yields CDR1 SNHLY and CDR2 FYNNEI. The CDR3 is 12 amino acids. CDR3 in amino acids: CASSPGGMTQYF. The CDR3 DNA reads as TGTGCCAGCAGTCCGGGGGGGATGACCCAGTACTTC.

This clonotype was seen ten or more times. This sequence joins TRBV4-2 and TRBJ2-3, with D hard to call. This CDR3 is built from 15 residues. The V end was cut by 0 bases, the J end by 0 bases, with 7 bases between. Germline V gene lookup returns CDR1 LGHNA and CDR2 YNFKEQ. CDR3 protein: CASSQDSGSTDTQYF. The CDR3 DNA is TGTGCCAGCAGCCAAGATTCAGGTAGCACAGATACGCAGTATTTT.

CDR3: CASSLSAGEVTDTQYF. CDR3 DNA: TGTGCCAGCAGCTTATCGGCCGGGGAAGTGACAGATACGCAGTATTTT. The V call is TRBV7-9, the J call TRBJ2-3; a possible D gene is TRBD2 (5 bases). The CDR3 is made up of 16 amino acids. Germline CDR1 is SEHNR and CDR2 is FQNEAQ (reference sequence). Deletions cut 2 bases from V and 3 bases from J, with 15 bases between.

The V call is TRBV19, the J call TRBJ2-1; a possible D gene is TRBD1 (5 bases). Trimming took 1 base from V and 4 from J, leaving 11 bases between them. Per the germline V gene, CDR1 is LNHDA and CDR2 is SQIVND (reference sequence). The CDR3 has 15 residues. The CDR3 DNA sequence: TGTGCCAGTAGTATAGGAAGGCAGGGATACAATGAGCAGTTCTTC. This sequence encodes CASSIGRQGYNEQFF. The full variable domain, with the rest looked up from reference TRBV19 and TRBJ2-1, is DGGITQSPKYLFRKEGQNVTLSCEQNLNHDAMYWYRQDPGQGLRLIYYSQIVNDFQKGDIAEGYSVSREKKESFPLTVTSAQKNPTAFYLCASSIGRQGYNEQFFGPGTRLTVL.

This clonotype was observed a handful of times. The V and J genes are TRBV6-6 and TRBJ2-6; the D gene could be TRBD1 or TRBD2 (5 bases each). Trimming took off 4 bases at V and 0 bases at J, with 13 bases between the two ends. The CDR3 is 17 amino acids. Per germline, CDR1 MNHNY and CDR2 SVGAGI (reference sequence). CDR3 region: CASSSQGTSSGANVLTF. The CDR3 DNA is TGTGCCAGCAGTTCCCAGGGCACTAGCTCTGGGGCCAACGTCCTGACTTTC.

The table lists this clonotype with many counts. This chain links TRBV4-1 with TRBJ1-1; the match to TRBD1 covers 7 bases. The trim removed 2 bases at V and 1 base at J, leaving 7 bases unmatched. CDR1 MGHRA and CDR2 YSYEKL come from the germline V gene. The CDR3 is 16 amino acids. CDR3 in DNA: TGCGCCAGCAGCCAACGTTTGACAGGGCCGAACACTGAAGCTTTCTTT. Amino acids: CASSQRLTGPNTEAFF.

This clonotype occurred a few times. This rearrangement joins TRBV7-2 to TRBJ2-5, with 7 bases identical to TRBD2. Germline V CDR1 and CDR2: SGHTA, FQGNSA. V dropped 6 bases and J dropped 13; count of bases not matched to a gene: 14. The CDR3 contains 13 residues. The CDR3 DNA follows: TGTGCCAGCAGATCCGGACTAGATCCCTACCCGTACTTC. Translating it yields CASRSGLDPYPYF.

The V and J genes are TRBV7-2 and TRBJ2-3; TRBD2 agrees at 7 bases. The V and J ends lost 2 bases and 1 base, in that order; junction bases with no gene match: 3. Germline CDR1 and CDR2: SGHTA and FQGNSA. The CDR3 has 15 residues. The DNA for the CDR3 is TGTGCCAGCAGCTTATGGGGGAGGGGCACAGATACGCAGTATTTT. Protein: CASSLWGRGTDTQYF.

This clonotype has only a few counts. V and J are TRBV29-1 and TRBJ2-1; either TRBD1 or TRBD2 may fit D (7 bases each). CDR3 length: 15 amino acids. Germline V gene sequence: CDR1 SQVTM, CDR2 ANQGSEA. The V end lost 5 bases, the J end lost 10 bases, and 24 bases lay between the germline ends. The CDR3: CSVWEGALTPPEQFF. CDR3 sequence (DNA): TGCAGCGTTTGGGAGGGGGCCCTGACCCCACCCGAGCAGTTCTTC.

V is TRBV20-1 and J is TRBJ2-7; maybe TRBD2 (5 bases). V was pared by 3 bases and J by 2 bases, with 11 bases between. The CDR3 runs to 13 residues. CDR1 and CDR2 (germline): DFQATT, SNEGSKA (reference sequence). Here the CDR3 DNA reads TGCAGTGCTAGGGAGCCCGGGGCCTACGAGCAGTACTTC. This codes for CSAREPGAYEQYF.

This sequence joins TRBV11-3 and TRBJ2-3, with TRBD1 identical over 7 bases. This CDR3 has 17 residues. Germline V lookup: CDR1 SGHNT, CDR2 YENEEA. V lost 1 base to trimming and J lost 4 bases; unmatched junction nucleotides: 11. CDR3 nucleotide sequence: TGTGCCAGCAGCTTAGGTCTGATAGGGGGCACGGCAGATACGCAGTATTTT. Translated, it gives CASSLGLIGGTADTQYF. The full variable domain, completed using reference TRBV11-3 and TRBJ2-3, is EAGVVQSPRYKIIEKKQPVAFWCNPISGHNTLYWYLQNLGQGPELLIRYENEEAVDDSQLPKDRFSAERLKGVDSTLKIQPAELGDSAVYLCASSLGLIGGTADTQYFGPGTRLTVL.

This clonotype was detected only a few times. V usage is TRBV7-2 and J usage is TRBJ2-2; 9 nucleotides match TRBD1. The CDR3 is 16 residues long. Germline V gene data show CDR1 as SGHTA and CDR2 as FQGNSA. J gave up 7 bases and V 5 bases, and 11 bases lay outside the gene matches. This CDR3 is CASSPSRTGESGELFF. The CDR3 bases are TGTGCCAGCAGCCCTAGCAGGACAGGGGAGAGCGGGGAGCTGTTTTTT.

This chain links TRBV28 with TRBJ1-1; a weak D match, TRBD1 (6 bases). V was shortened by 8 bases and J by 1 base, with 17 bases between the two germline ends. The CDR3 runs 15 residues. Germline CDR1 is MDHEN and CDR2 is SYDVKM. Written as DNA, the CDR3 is TGTGCCAGCTTTCCAGGGGATAGTAGGAACACTGAAGCTTTCTTT. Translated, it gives CASFPGDSRNTEAFF.

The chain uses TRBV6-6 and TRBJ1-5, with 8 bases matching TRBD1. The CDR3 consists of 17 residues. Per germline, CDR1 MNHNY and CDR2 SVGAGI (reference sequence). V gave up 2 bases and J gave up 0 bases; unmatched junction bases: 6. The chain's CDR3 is CASSYRTGPGSNQPQHF. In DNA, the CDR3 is TGTGCCAGCAGTTACCGGACAGGGCCCGGTAGCAATCAGCCCCAGCATTTT.

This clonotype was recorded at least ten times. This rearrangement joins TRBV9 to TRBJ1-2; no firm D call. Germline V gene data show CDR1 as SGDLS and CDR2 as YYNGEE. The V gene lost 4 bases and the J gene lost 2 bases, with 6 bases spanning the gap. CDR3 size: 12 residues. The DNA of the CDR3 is TGTGCCAGCAGCCCCAGCAACTATGGCTACACCTTC. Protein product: CASSPSNYGYTF.

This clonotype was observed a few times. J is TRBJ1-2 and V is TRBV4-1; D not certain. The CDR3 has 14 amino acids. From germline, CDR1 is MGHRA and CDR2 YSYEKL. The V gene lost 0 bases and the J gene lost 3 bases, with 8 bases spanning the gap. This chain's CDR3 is CASSQDPWDYGYTF. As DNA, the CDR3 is TGCGCCAGCAGCCAAGATCCCTGGGACTATGGCTACACCTTC.

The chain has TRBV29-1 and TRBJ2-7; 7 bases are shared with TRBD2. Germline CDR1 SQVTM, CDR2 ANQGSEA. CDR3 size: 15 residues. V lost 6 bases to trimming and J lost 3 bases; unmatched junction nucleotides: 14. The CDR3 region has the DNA TGCAGCGTATCAGAGCGGGGACCCCCCTTCTACGAGCAGTACTTC. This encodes CSVSERGPPFYEQYF.

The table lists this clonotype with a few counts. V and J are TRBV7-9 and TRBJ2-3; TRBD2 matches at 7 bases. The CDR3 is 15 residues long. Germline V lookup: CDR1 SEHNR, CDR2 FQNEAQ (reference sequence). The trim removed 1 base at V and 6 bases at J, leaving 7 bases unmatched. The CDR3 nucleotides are TGTGCCAGCAGCTTAGTTCCGGGACTAAAGGATACGCAGTATTTT. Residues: CASSLVPGLKDTQYF.

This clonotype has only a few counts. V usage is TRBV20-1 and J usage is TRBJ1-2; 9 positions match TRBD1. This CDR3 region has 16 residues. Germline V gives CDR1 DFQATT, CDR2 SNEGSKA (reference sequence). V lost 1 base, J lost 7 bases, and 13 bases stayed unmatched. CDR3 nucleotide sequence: TGCAGTGCTAGAGTCCCGGGACAGGGAACCTATAGTGGCTACACCTTC. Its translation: CSARVPGQGTYSGYTF.

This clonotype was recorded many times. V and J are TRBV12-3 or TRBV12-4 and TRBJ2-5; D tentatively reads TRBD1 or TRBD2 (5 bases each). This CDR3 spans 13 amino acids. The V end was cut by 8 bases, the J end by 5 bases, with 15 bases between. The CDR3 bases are TGTGCCAGCGGACCGGGGCAGGGCGAGACCCAGTACTTC. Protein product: CASGPGQGETQYF.

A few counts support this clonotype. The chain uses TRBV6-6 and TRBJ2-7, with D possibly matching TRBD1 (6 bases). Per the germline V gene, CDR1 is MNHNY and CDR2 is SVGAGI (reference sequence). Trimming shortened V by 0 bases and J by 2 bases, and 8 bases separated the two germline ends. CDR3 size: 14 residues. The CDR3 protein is CASSYSTGPYEQYF. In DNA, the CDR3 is TGTGCCAGCAGTTACTCGACAGGACCCTACGAGCAGTACTTC.

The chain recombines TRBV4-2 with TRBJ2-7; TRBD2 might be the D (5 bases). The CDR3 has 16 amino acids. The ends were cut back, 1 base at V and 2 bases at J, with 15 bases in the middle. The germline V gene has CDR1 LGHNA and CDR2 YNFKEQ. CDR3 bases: TGTGCCAGCAGCCAAGCTGAGGCTAGCCTCCCCTACGAGCAGTACTTC. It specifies CASSQAEASLPYEQYF.